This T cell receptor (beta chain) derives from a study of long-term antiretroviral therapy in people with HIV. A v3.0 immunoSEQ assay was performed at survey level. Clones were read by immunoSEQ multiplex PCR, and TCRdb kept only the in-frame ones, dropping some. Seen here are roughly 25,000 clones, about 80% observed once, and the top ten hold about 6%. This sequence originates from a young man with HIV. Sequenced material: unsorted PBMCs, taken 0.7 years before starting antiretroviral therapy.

The DNA of the CDR3 is TGTGCCAGCAGTTCTATTATCCTAGACAGGACCAGCACAGATACGCAGTATTTT. Its protein is CASSSIILDRTSTDTQYF. V is TRBV28 and J is TRBJ2-3; maybe TRBD1 (6 bases). Trimming took 4 bases from V and 0 from J, leaving 20 bases between them. The CDR3 length is 18 residues. The germline gives CDR1 MDHEN, CDR2 SYDVKM.